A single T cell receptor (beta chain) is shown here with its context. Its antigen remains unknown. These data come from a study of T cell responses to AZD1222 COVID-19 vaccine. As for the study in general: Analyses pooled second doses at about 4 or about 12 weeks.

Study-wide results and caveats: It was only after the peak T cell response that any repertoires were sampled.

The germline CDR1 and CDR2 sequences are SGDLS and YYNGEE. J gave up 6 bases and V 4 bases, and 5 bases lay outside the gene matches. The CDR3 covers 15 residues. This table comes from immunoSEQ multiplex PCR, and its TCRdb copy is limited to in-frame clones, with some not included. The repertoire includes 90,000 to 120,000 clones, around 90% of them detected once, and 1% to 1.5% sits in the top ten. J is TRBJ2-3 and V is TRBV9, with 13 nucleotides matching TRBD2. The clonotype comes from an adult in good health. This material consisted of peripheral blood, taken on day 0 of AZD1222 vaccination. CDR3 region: CASSLTSGGADTQYF. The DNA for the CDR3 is TGTGCCAGCAGCCTAACTAGCGGGGGGGCCGATACGCAGTATTTT.